This T cell receptor beta chain is from a study of T-cell memory formation after mild COVID-19. At the level of the study: TCR clustering was largely donor specific.

TCRdb redid the calling of the 5' RACE reads with MiXCR, one entry per CDR3 protein. Among 550,000 to 600,000 distinct CDR3 sequences listed, 15% to 20% were seen once. Study results and limitations: Some responding clones appeared in pre-infection memory, suggesting cross-reactive memory joined. Contracting CD4+ clones lay largely in CM and EM, with CD8+ ones residing in EMRA.

This clonotype came up a few times. The antigen is unknown. Between the trimmed V and J ends, which lost 10 bases and 3 bases, there was a span of 12 bases. This CDR3 spans 12 amino acids. This TCR came from an adult woman who had mild COVID-19 (a few samples of this study predate the infection). Cell type and time point are not known. The rearrangement joins TRBV12-3 or TRBV12-4 to TRBJ1-1; no clear D gene. The sequencing sample was made of PBMCs or a T cell subset sorted from them (not recorded which). CDR3 region: CATGRVDTEAFF. Written as DNA, the CDR3 is TGTGCCACCGGACGGGTAGACACTGAAGCTTTCTTT.